The 6 T cell receptor beta chains given below trace back to one sample, sequenced in a study of T cell responses to AZD1222 COVID-19 vaccine. Assay used: immunoSEQ multiplex PCR; TCRdb lists only in-frame clones, some missing. The sample holds just over 150,000 clones, more than 85% seen once. The sequenced sample was peripheral blood, obtained 28 days after the second AZD1222 dose. The receptors come from an adult who received the AZD1222 COVID-19 vaccine.

The rearrangement joins TRBV6-5 to TRBJ2-1; TRBD2 agrees at 9 bases. J lost 6 bases, V lost 5 bases, and 8 bases had no gene match. CDR1 is MNHEY and CDR2 is SVGAGI in the germline V gene. The CDR3 has 15 amino acids. As DNA, the CDR3 is TGTGCCAGCAGTCCTTCCAGCGGGGGGTTCAATGAGCAGTTCTTC. It codes for CASSPSSGGFNEQFF.

This clone came up a few times. V is TRBV5-1 and J is TRBJ2-3; 8 bases map to TRBD2. There are 16 residues in the CDR3. CDR1 and CDR2 from the germline V gene are SGHRS and YFSETQ. J lost 3 bases, V lost 4 bases, and 10 bases had no gene match. The CDR3 here is CASSQLSSGKTDTQYF. CDR3 DNA: TGCGCCAGCAGCCAACTGAGTAGCGGGAAAACAGATACGCAGTATTTT. Drawing the rest from reference TRBV5-1 and TRBJ2-3, the complete variable domain is KAGVTQTPRYLIKTRGQQVTLSCSPISGHRSVSWYQQTPGQGLQFLFEYFSETQRNKGNFPGRFSGRQFSNSRSEMNVSTLELGDSALYLCASSQLSSGKTDTQYFGPGTRLTVL.

The chain is built from TRBV18 and TRBJ2-7; TRBD1 is a possible D gene (5 bases). V was clipped by 5 bases and J by 5 bases, with 19 bases between them. CDR1 and CDR2 from the germline V gene are KGHSH and LQKENI. This CDR3 spans 15 amino acids. DNA for the CDR3: TGTGCCAGCTCATTGGTCTGGGGCCAGGGAAACGAGCAGTACTTC. Residues: CASSLVWGQGNEQYF.

The rearrangement joins TRBV7-8 to TRBJ2-7, with 11 bases matching TRBD1. With V trimmed by 4 bases and J by 6 bases, 8 bases remained unmatched. This CDR3 spans 15 amino acids. The V gene's germline CDR1 is SGHVS and CDR2 FQNEAQ. The CDR3 DNA reads TGTGCCAGCAGCTGGTATGGCGGGACAGGGGGCGAGCAGTACTTC. Protein sequence: CASSWYGGTGGEQYF.

This clone came up once. The chain couples TRBV28 to TRBJ2-7; a possible D gene is TRBD1 (6 bases). Deletions cut 8 bases from V and 0 bases from J, with 17 bases between. Germline-derived CDR1 and CDR2 are MDHEN and SYDVKM. CDR3 size: 15 residues. This CDR3 reads CASGGNRDNSYEQYF. For the CDR3, the DNA is TGTGCCAGCGGGGGTAACCGGGACAACTCCTACGAGCAGTACTTC.

The rearrangement uses TRBV4-2 and TRBJ1-2; D possibly corresponds to TRBD1 (5 bases). Trimming removed 0 bases at V and 8 bases at J, with 10 bases between. Germline V lookup: CDR1 LGHNA, CDR2 YNFKEQ. CDR3 length: 13 residues. CDR3 region: CASSQDPREGYTF. The CDR3 DNA sequence: TGTGCCAGCAGCCAAGACCCCAGGGAAGGCTACACCTTC.